This is a list of T cell receptor beta chains from one sample in a study of T cell responses to AZD1222 COVID-19 vaccine. Measured with immunoSEQ multiplex PCR; TCRdb has only the in-frame clones, and not every one. This table has about 120,000 clones, around 88% appearing once. Sequencing was performed on peripheral blood, taken on day 0 of AZD1222 vaccination. All receptors come from an adult in good health. Each CDR3 is given with its conserved first and last residue. D genes are given only for firm matches. Only some rows state a clone size, as once, few, many or a class for expanded clones.

NA	TRBV5-1	NA	TRBJ1-1	TGCGCCAGCAGCTTGACTCAGAGGGGTGACGCTTTCTTT	CASSLTQRGDAFF
few	TRBV6-1	NA	TRBJ2-3	TGTGCCAGCAGTGATTGGTCGGGGAGCACAGATACGCAGTATTTT	CASSDWSGSTDTQYF
NA	TRBV6-4	NA	TRBJ1-6	TGTGCCAGCAGTTTTTCGAAGGTAGCTAGCTCCTATAATTCACCCCTCCACTTT	CASSFSKVASSYNSPLHF
once	TRBV6-5	NA	TRBJ2-1	TGTGCCAGCAGTTTCCGAGGACGGGGGAATGAGCAGTTCTTC	CASSFRGRGNEQFF
NA	TRBV2	TRBD2	TRBJ2-7	TGTGCCAGCAGGGCCAGGTCCGGGGGGGGATCCGAGCAGTACTTC	CASRARSGGGSEQYF
NA	TRBV11-3	TRBD2	TRBJ2-3	TGTGCCAGCAGCCAGGGACTAGCTACAGATACGCAGTATTTT	CASSQGLATDTQYF
NA	TRBV5-1	NA	TRBJ1-6	TGCGCCAGCAGCTTGATCAGCTCCTATAATTCACCCCTCCACTTT	CASSLISSYNSPLHF
few	TRBV6-2/TRBV6-3	NA	TRBJ2-2	TGTGCCAGCAGTCATCGACAGACCGGGGAGCTGTTTTTT	CASSHRQTGELFF
NA	TRBV3-1/TRBV3-2	NA	TRBJ1-3	TGTGCCAGCAGCTTGACAGCACTCCACTCTGGAAACACCATATATTTT	CASSLTALHSGNTIYF
NA	TRBV4-3	NA	TRBJ2-3	TGCGCCAGCAGTCCGACTAGCACAGATACGCAGTATTTT	CASSPTSTDTQYF
few	TRBV4-2	TRBD2	TRBJ2-7	TGTGCCAGCAGCCAAGATTGGGGGGTGAGCGGGGACGAGCAGTACTTC	CASSQDWGVSGDEQYF
NA	TRBV19	NA	TRBJ2-7	TGTGCCAGCGCCCCACATTCCTCCTACGAGCAGTACTTC	CASAPHSSYEQYF
NA	TRBV5-4	NA	TRBJ2-3	TGTGCCAGCAGCTTGGGGGCCCTCTCGCAAGCCACAGATACGCAGTATTTT	CASSLGALSQATDTQYF
NA	TRBV6-5	NA	TRBJ2-7	TGTGCCAGCAGTTACTCGAACAGTTTCGCGGCCTACGAGCAGTACTTC	CASSYSNSFAAYEQYF
NA	TRBV7-2	NA	TRBJ2-3	TGTGCCAGCAGCTTAGATAGGGGTACGCAGTATTTT	CASSLDRGTQYF
NA	TRBV4-2	TRBD1	TRBJ1-2	TGTGCCAGCAGCCAGAAGACAGGGGCTATAGTCTATGGCTACACCTTC	CASSQKTGAIVYGYTF
once	TRBV3-1/TRBV3-2	TRBD1	TRBJ2-7	TGTGCCAGCAGCCAGGGACAGGGGGTAAAATACTACGAGCAGTACTTC	CASSQGQGVKYYEQYF
NA	TRBV12-5	TRBD1	TRBJ2-2	TGTGCTAGTGGCCGATCCCGGGACAGGGGATTGGCGAACACCGGGGAGCTGTTTTTT	CASGRSRDRGLANTGELFF
once	TRBV11-1	NA	TRBJ2-5	TGTGCCAGCAGCACCGGGACCACCGACCAAGAGACCCAGTACTTC	CASSTGTTDQETQYF
NA	TRBV3-1/TRBV3-2	NA	TRBJ2-7	TGTGCCAGCAGCCAAGGCTCCGGAGGCGACGAGCAGTACTTC	CASSQGSGGDEQYF
NA	TRBV18	TRBD1	TRBJ1-4	TGTGCCAGCTCCTCCGGGACAGGACCCGAAAAACTGTTTTTT	CASSSGTGPEKLFF
NA	TRBV18	NA	TRBJ1-1	TGTGCCAGCTCCTCCCGGGAGGTCGGAGCTTTCTTT	CASSSREVGAFF
NA	TRBV24-1	NA	TRBJ2-6	TGTGCCACCAGTGAAACCCGCGGGCAGGGTAGCTCTGGGGCCAACGTCCTGACTTTC	CATSETRGQGSSGANVLTF
NA	TRBV7-2	NA	TRBJ2-2	TGTGCCAGCAGCTCTGTAGCAGGGGGGACGATGAGCGGGGAGCTGTTTTTT	CASSSVAGGTMSGELFF
NA	TRBV28	NA	TRBJ1-2	TGTGCCACCACAGTTTCCCAGAACTATGGCTACACCTTC	CATTVSQNYGYTF
NA	TRBV7-6	TRBD2	TRBJ2-5	TGTGCCAGCAGCTTATTAGCGGGGGGGCGTGCTGGGGAGACCCAGTACTTC	CASSLLAGGRAGETQYF
NA	TRBV5-3	NA	TRBJ2-3	TGTGCCAGAAGCTTGGGGGTCCTCTTCGACACAGATACGCAGTATTTT	CARSLGVLFDTDTQYF